This TCR beta chain was obtained from a study of T cell repertoires in cytomegalovirus infection. As for the study in general: Both a matching HLA type and CMV infection were indicated by public TCR beta signatures. Study-wide results and limits: The ex vivo response showed dominance by HLA-C-restricted CMV-specific TCR beta clonotypes.

Each CDR3 protein gets one entry after TCRdb re-called the reads with MiXCR. The data show about 490,000 distinct CDR3 sequences, with 15% to 20% seen just once and around 25% held by the top ten. V trimming: 6 bases; J trimming: 2 bases; junction bases outside the gene matches: 8. Looked up from germline, CDR1 is MDHEN and CDR2 is SYDVKM. This CDR3 region has 15 residues. Ten or more counts support this clonotype. Its specificity is unknown. This chain connects TRBV28 to TRBJ2-7; 9 positions agree with TRBD2. This sequence originates from a human donor in good health (CMV status not recorded). Some clones in this sample may be carry-over from other donors' samples. The sample taken for sequencing was CD8+ T cells from PBMCs. CDR3 nucleotide sequence: TGTGCCAGCAGACGACTAGCGGATGTTCCCTACGAGCAGTACTTC. Amino acid sequence: CASRRLADVPYEQYF.